This T cell receptor beta chain is drawn from a study of radiotherapy plus CTLA-4 blockade in lung cancer (dated by TCRdb to 2016 to 2019). Concerning the study at large: Objective responses occurred in roughly 20% of enrolled patients, and less than 35% achieved disease control. Findings and caveats that apply to the study as a whole: After treatment with radiotherapy and ipilimumab, TCR clones that originated in tumors expanded in peripheral blood. The strongest predictors of response were reported to be early dynamic shifts in blood T cell clones along with a rise in serum interferon-beta following radiation.

The receptor library was made with the immunoSEQ multiplex PCR assay. TCRdb obtained this table from immuneACCESS and retained in-frame rearrangements with V and J assigned. These tables miss some clones; where compared with another copy, unresolved V genes account for less than half of the shortfall, and the remainder is unexplained. The sample profile shows 50,000 or so clones; approximately 79% of them were found once. The ten largest clonotypes hold more than 6.5% of the sample. Comment on this clone: Its antigen is unknown. Base qualities were left out, and no much larger clone turns up one base away.

CDR1 and CDR2 are read off the germline V gene as MGHRA and YSYEKL. The CDR3 runs 17 residues from the cysteine to the phenylalanine. Just the 51-base CDR3 DNA is kept, in frame starting at base 1. The V and J ends are trimmed by 3 bases and 0 bases, leaving 15 bases between them. In this study, focal radiation therapy paired with CTLA-4 blockade (ipilimumab) was tested in patients who had chemo-refractory metastatic non-small-cell lung cancer. The rearrangement combines TRBV4-1 with TRBJ2-1; the D segment could be TRBD2, given 5 matching bases. The sequence came from a human donor with non-small cell lung cancer who had stable disease on radiotherapy plus ipilimumab. The sample here was peripheral blood, taken from a patient treated with radiotherapy plus ipilimumab. The DNA sequence is given as TGCGCCAGCAGCCATCTCCGGACTTTAAGCTCCTACAATGAGCAGTTCTTC. Its product reads: CASSHLRTLSSYNEQFF.